These 17 T cell receptor beta chains share one sample of origin, sequenced in a study of blood T cell repertoires in COVID-19 (dated by TCRdb to the early 2020s). The library came from the immunoSEQ multiplex PCR assay. In TCRdb, the immuneACCESS table is reduced to in-frame sequences with V and J assigned. These tables do not hold every clone; where another copy was compared, an unresolved V gene accounts for under half, and the others remain unexplained. The sample data list roughly 150,000 clones, and more than 75% of these were observed just once. In total, the top ten clones hold roughly 4.5% of the sample. Sequencing was carried out using peripheral blood. These receptors were taken from a man younger than 35 with COVID-19, enrolled during active disease.

Notes on this clone: The identical CDR3 is also encoded by other nucleotide sequences in the sample. The chain recombines TRBV15 with TRBJ2-7; 9 bases are a match to TRBD1. V dropped 3 bases and J dropped 1; count of bases not matched to a gene: 1. Germline CDR1 and CDR2: LNHNV and YYDKDF (reference sequence). The CDR3 runs 14 residues. The DNA for the CDR3 is TGTGCCACCAGCAGGGACAGGGGTTCCTACGAGCAGTACTTC. This gives the protein CATSRDRGSYEQYF.

The chain recombines TRBV6-6 with TRBJ2-7, with TRBD1 matching 7 bases. Germline V gene data show CDR1 as MNHNY and CDR2 as SVGAGI (reference sequence). Losses at the gene ends were 0 bases for V and 6 bases for J; bases not matched to a gene: 5. The CDR3 loop spans 14 amino acids. The CDR3: CASSYSRGTGEQYF. CDR3 nucleotides: TGTGCCAGCAGTTACTCCAGGGGGACGGGCGAGCAGTACTTC.

The chain is built from TRBV28 and TRBJ2-3; no definite D call. The germline gives CDR1 MDHEN, CDR2 SYDVKM. The CDR3 contains 12 residues. Trimming shortened V by 5 bases and J by 10 bases, and 13 bases separated the two germline ends. The CDR3 DNA reads as TGTGCCAGCAGTACGACATCTGCTCCGCAGTATTTT. Translated: CASSTTSAPQYF.

V is TRBV7-3 and J is TRBJ2-1; TRBD2 might be the D (5 bases). The CDR3 is made up of 15 amino acids. Trimming shortened V by 2 bases and J by 8 bases, and 16 bases separated the two germline ends. Germline V CDR1 and CDR2: SGHTA, FQGTGA. The CDR3 coding sequence is TGTGCCAGCAGCTTAGGTGCGGCGGCCGGGGATGAGCAGTTCTTC. Protein: CASSLGAAAGDEQFF.

The V gene is TRBV29-1, the J gene TRBJ1-2; D unclear. CDR3 length: 13 residues. The germline V and J ends were trimmed by 0 bases and 7 bases, with 12 bases remaining between them. Germline V lookup: CDR1 SQVTM, CDR2 ANQGSEA. Here the CDR3 reads CSVEDGPEGGYTF. The CDR3 DNA reads TGCAGCGTTGAAGACGGGCCGGAGGGTGGCTACACCTTC.

V usage is TRBV25-1 and J usage is TRBJ2-3; TRBD1 might be the D (6 bases). The CDR3 is 17 residues long. V gave up 0 bases and J gave up 1 base, with 14 bases separating them. Germline-derived CDR1 and CDR2 are MGHDK and SYGVNS. CDR3 protein: CASSEYFQAGGTDTQYF. The CDR3 DNA sequence: TGTGCCAGCAGTGAATATTTTCAGGCAGGGGGCACAGATACGCAGTATTTT.

The rearrangement uses TRBV28 and TRBJ1-2; D remains ambiguous. CDR3 size: 10 residues. Trimming cost V 10 bases and J 1 base, with 4 bases left between them. The germline V gene has CDR1 MDHEN and CDR2 SYDVKM. The DNA for the CDR3 is TGTGCCACAAATAACTATGGCTACACCTTC. This sequence encodes CATNNYGYTF.

The gene calls are TRBV27 and TRBJ2-2; D unresolved. V lost 3 bases, J lost 1 base, and 9 bases lay in between. From germline, CDR1 is MNHEY and CDR2 SMNVEV (reference sequence). The CDR3 runs to 15 residues. The CDR3 coding sequence is TGTGCCAGCAGTTTTATCGGTCGGAACACCGGGGAGCTGTTTTTT. This sequence encodes CASSFIGRNTGELFF.

V gene TRBV6-2 or TRBV6-3 combines with J gene TRBJ1-2; D unresolved. CDR1 is MNHEY, CDR2 SVGEGT, per germline. CDR3 length: 16 amino acids. Trimming pared 2 bases from V and 4 bases from J, leaving 17 bases between. CDR3 protein: CASSYSHSGGSYGYTF. As DNA, the CDR3 is TGTGCCAGCAGTTACAGTCACTCCGGCGGGTCCTATGGCTACACCTTC.

The chain combines TRBV28 with TRBJ2-5; 14 nucleotides match TRBD2. The CDR3 consists of 20 residues. Trimming cost V 3 bases and J 3 bases; bases outside gene matches: 15. CDR1 is MDHEN and CDR2 is SYDVKM in the germline V gene. CDR3 coding DNA: TGTGCCAGCAGTTTGCTACCCGGGACTAGCGGGAGAGGGAAAAAAGAGACCCAGTACTTC. It is translated as CASSLLPGTSGRGKKETQYF.

The chain links TRBV11-3 to TRBJ2-7, with TRBD1 as a possible D gene (6 bases). The length of the CDR3 is 14 residues. Germline V CDR1 and CDR2: SGHNT, YENEEA. V was trimmed by 5 bases and J by 0 bases, leaving 11 bases between them. DNA of the CDR3: TGTGCCAGCAGCCACGGACAGAGCTCCTACGAGCAGTACTTC. Its translation: CASSHGQSSYEQYF.

The V gene is TRBV2, the J gene TRBJ2-7; a possible D gene is TRBD2 (5 bases). Germline-derived CDR1 and CDR2 are SNHLY and FYNNEI. Trimming took off 7 bases at V and 5 bases at J, with 9 bases between the two ends. This CDR3 spans 11 amino acids. This CDR3 is CASTASNEQYF. CDR3 coding DNA: TGTGCCAGCACTGCTAGCAACGAGCAGTACTTC.

V and J are TRBV5-4 and TRBJ1-2, with D possibly matching TRBD1 (5 bases). Germline lookup yields CDR1 SGHNT and CDR2 YYREEE (reference sequence). The V end lost 2 bases, the J end lost 6 bases, and 11 bases lay between the germline ends. This CDR3 region has 13 residues. The CDR3 nucleotides read TGTGCCAGCAGCTTCGGGGGGTTCGATGGCTACACCTTC. Protein: CASSFGGFDGYTF.

This clone appeared a few times. The chain recombines TRBV5-1 with TRBJ1-2, with a weak D call TRBD1 (5 bases). V shed 1 base and J shed 8 bases, with 12 bases lying between them. This CDR3 has 13 residues. The germline CDR1 and CDR2 sequences are SGHRS and YFSETQ. CDR3 nucleotide sequence: TGCGCCAGCAGCTTGCCGGGGGTAAAGGGCTACACCTTC. This encodes CASSLPGVKGYTF.

This chain connects TRBV3-1 (or the pseudogene TRBV3-2) to TRBJ1-5; D possibly corresponds to TRBD1 (5 bases). V was pared by 3 bases and J by 3 bases, with 6 bases between. Germline loops: CDR1 LGHDT, CDR2 YNNKEL (reference sequence). This CDR3 has 13 amino acids. The CDR3 bases are TGTGCCAGCAGCCAGGACACCAATCAGCCCCAGCATTTT. As protein: CASSQDTNQPQHF.

The CDR3 DNA follows: TGTGCCACCGAGGGTACATCTCAAAAAACAGATACGCAGTATTTT. Protein sequence: CATEGTSQKTDTQYF. The J gene is TRBJ2-3, the V gene TRBV24-1, with D maybe TRBD2 (5 bases). The germline CDR1 and CDR2 sequences are KGHDR and SFDVKD. V lost 9 bases and J lost 3, with 18 bases in between. This CDR3 contains 15 residues.

This chain links TRBV7-6 with TRBJ1-5, with D tentatively TRBD1 (5 bases). Trimming removed 1 base at V and 6 bases at J, with 13 bases between. Germline CDR1 reads SGHVS; CDR2 reads FNYEAQ. This CDR3 region has 15 residues. The CDR3 sequence: CASSLGSGRFQPQHF. The CDR3 DNA reads as TGTGCCAGCAGCTTAGGTTCAGGGAGGTTTCAGCCCCAGCATTTT.